The 19 T cell receptor beta chains listed next were all sequenced from one sample in a study of T cells in Graves' hyperthyroidism and ophthalmopathy. The investigators amplified TCR beta CDR3 regions from RNA transcripts. The HTBI primer set was used in a first-round RT-PCR of the TCR CDR3. From the multiplex PCR reads, TCRdb called clonotypes with MiXCR, one entry per CDR3 protein. In the table there are roughly 380,000 distinct CDR3 sequences, about 13% of which are singletons. Sequencing used blood. These receptors all stem from a woman aged 18-29 years with Graves' hyperthyroidism.

This clonotype was seen only a few times. The V call is TRBV29-1, the J call TRBJ2-7; 8 nucleotides agree with TRBD1. The CDR3 runs to 15 residues. Germline V gives CDR1 SQVTM, CDR2 ANQGSEA. Losses at the gene ends were 8 bases for V and 3 bases for J; bases not matched to a gene: 15. The CDR3 coding sequence is TGCAGCCCTGATGGTTGGGGACAGGTGGTCTACGAGCAGTACTTC. It encodes CSPDGWGQVVYEQYF.

A note on this clonotype: Germline is not matched at one junction end, which may reflect a read error. The V call is TRBV6-8, the J call TRBJ2-7; tentative D call: TRBD2 (7 bases). The CDR3 contains 13 residues. The V gene's germline CDR1 is MNHGY and CDR2 SAAAGT. In DNA form, the CDR3 reads TGTGTCAGCAGCGGGACACTATTCTACGAGCAGTACTTC. It codes for CVSSGTLFYEQYF.

The rearrangement joins TRBV6-1 to TRBJ1-4; 8 bases map to TRBD1. The V gene end was trimmed by 4 bases and the J gene end by 0 bases; junction bases not matched to a gene: 4. The CDR3 totals 16 residues. The germline CDR1 and CDR2 sequences are MNHNS and SASEGT. The CDR3 sequence is CASSALTGATNEKLFF. CDR3 nucleotides: TGTGCCAGCAGTGCCCTGACAGGGGCAACTAATGAAAAACTGTTTTTT.

In its sample, this clonotype was seen many times. The chain is built from TRBV27 and TRBJ2-3; D is perhaps TRBD1 or TRBD2 (5 bases each). V lost 2 bases and J 1 base, leaving 19 bases between the germline ends. Germline values: CDR1 MNHEY, CDR2 SMNVEV (reference sequence). The length of the CDR3 is 18 residues. In DNA, the CDR3 is TGTGCCAGCAGTTTAGGTTGGGTGGGGACCAGGGGCACAGATACGCAGTATTTT. Protein: CASSLGWVGTRGTDTQYF.

This clonotype was found many times. The chain has TRBV5-1 and TRBJ2-7; D may be TRBD1 or TRBD2 (5 bases each). Germline CDR1 reads SGHRS; CDR2 reads YFSETQ. The CDR3 sequence is 16 residues long. The V end was cut by 0 bases, the J end by 6 bases, with 19 bases between. As DNA, the CDR3 is TGCGCCAGCAGCTTGGTTGGGTTTCTCGAGGGACGCGAGCAGTACTTC. The encoded protein is CASSLVGFLEGREQYF. The variable domain in full, with the rest retrieved from reference TRBV5-1 and TRBJ2-7, is KAGVTQTPRYLIKTRGQQVTLSCSPISGHRSVSWYQQTPGQGLQFLFEYFSETQRNKGNFPGRFSGRQFSNSRSEMNVSTLELGDSALYLCASSLVGFLEGREQYFGPGTRLTVT.

The rearrangement uses TRBV7-9 and TRBJ1-2; the match to TRBD1 covers 9 bases. Per germline, CDR1 SEHNR and CDR2 FQNEAQ (reference sequence). V trimming: 4 bases; J trimming: 8 bases; junction bases outside the gene matches: 8. This CDR3 has 14 residues. CDR3 residues: CASSSGTGNFGYTF. The DNA for the CDR3 is TGTGCCAGCAGCTCTGGGACAGGGAACTTCGGCTACACCTTC.

A few counts support this clonotype. The V gene is TRBV3-1, the J gene TRBJ1-6; 10 nucleotides match TRBD1. Per the germline V gene, CDR1 is LGHDT and CDR2 is YNNKEL (reference sequence). This CDR3 spans 16 amino acids. V was clipped by 2 bases and J by 15 bases; unmatched bases: 13. CDR3: CASSQLPGQGRELLHF. For the CDR3, the DNA is TGTGCCAGCAGCCAACTACCGGGACAGGGGCGTGAACTCCTCCACTTT.

This clonotype occurred a few times. Here the CDR3 DNA reads TGTGCCAGCAGACCGGGACTAGCGGATGCCTACGAGCAGTACTTC. Its translation: CASRPGLADAYEQYF. This sequence joins TRBV5-4 and TRBJ2-7, with 11 bases identical to TRBD2. The CDR3 length is 15 residues. Trimming removed 5 bases from V and 2 bases from J; junction bases left unmatched: 6. The germline V gene encodes CDR1 SGHNT and CDR2 YYREEE (reference sequence).

This clonotype showed up just once. J is TRBJ2-7 and V is TRBV2; D gene uncertain. The germline V gene encodes CDR1 SNHLY and CDR2 FYNNEI. Trimming took off 6 bases at V and 3 bases at J, with 12 bases between the two ends. The CDR3 consists of 13 residues. CDR3 in DNA: TGTGCCAGCAGGAAGACACCCGTCTACGAGCAGTACTTC. It yields the protein CASRKTPVYEQYF.

Ten or more counts support this clonotype. Written as DNA, the CDR3 is TGTGCCAGCAGCTTAGCTGTCGACAGAAGTAGCCAAGGCTACGAGCAGTACTTC. Encoded protein: CASSLAVDRSSQGYEQYF. J is TRBJ2-7 and V is TRBV7-9, with a weak D call TRBD1 (5 bases). This CDR3 is 18 amino acids long. The V end was cut by 0 bases, the J end by 3 bases, with 21 bases between. The germline CDR1 and CDR2 sequences are SEHNR and FQNEAQ (reference sequence).

This clonotype came up many times. This chain uses TRBV20-1 with TRBJ2-1; D remains ambiguous. V was pared by 3 bases and J by 7 bases, with 10 bases between. The CDR3 has 12 amino acids. The V gene's germline CDR1 is DFQATT and CDR2 SNEGSKA (reference sequence). The CDR3 region is CSASAQFNEQFF. The CDR3 nucleotides are TGCAGTGCTAGCGCGCAGTTTAATGAGCAGTTCTTC.

In this sample, this clonotype turned up a few times. The chain carries TRBV19 and TRBJ2-7; 8 bases match TRBD2. The CDR3 loop spans 14 amino acids. The V gene end was trimmed by 3 bases and the J gene end by 1 base; junction bases not matched to a gene: 2. Germline V gene sequence: CDR1 LNHDA, CDR2 SQIVND (reference sequence). CDR3 amino acids: CASSMREASYEQYF. The DNA of the CDR3 is TGTGCCAGTAGTATGCGGGAGGCTTCCTACGAGCAGTACTTC.

This clonotype was found many times. V and J are TRBV6-1 and TRBJ1-2; D is perhaps TRBD1 (5 bases). The CDR3 is 14 amino acids. Between the trimmed V and J ends, which lost 5 bases and 6 bases, there was a span of 16 bases. The germline V gene encodes CDR1 MNHNS and CDR2 SASEGT. The DNA of the CDR3 is TGTGCCAGCAGTTCGTCGGGCGCAGGGAATGGCTACACCTTC. It is translated as CASSSSGAGNGYTF.

In its sample, this clonotype was seen many times. This chain uses TRBV28 with TRBJ1-6, with D possibly being TRBD1 (6 bases). Germline-derived CDR1 and CDR2 are MDHEN and SYDVKM. The V end lost 8 bases, the J end lost 6 bases, and 17 bases lay between the germline ends. The CDR3 sequence is 15 residues long. CDR3 coding DNA: TGTGCCAGCGTACAAACAGGGTGGACTAATTCACCCCTCCACTTT. This encodes CASVQTGWTNSPLHF.

This clonotype was picked up many times. The J gene is TRBJ2-7, the V gene TRBV30, with 9 bases identical to TRBD1. Germline values: CDR1 GTSNPN, CDR2 SVGIG (reference sequence). The trim removed 5 bases at V and 2 bases at J, leaving 7 bases unmatched. The CDR3 length is 14 residues. Written as DNA, the CDR3 is TGTGCCTGGGCGATCGGGACAGGGACCTACGAGCAGTACTTC. It specifies CAWAIGTGTYEQYF.

In this sample, this clonotype turned up many times. The chain carries TRBV28 and TRBJ2-1; D gene unclear. The V end was cut by 6 bases, the J end by 2 bases, with 17 bases between. The CDR3 is 16 residues long. Germline CDR1 is MDHEN and CDR2 is SYDVKM. CDR3 residues: CASSTKVPTAYNEQFF. The CDR3 DNA reads as TGTGCCAGCAGCACTAAAGTCCCAACCGCCTACAATGAGCAGTTCTTC.

This clonotype was found many times. The rearrangement uses TRBV30 and TRBJ2-5; a possible D gene is TRBD2 (6 bases). V gave up 2 bases and J gave up 3 bases, with 13 bases separating them. The germline CDR1 and CDR2 sequences are GTSNPN and SVGIG (reference sequence). The CDR3 is made up of 14 amino acids. This chain's CDR3 is CAWSPFGTEETQYF. CDR3 DNA: TGTGCCTGGAGTCCTTTCGGGACTGAAGAGACCCAGTACTTC.

The CDR3 sequence is CASSPRRAGGNEQFF. In DNA, the CDR3 is TGTGCCAGCAGCCCCCGGAGGGCCGGGGGAAATGAGCAGTTCTTC. This sequence joins TRBV7-2 and TRBJ2-1, with D possibly being TRBD2 (6 bases). CDR3 size: 15 residues. Germline-derived CDR1 and CDR2 are SGHTA and FQGNSA. Deletions cut 5 bases from V and 7 bases from J, with 18 bases between.

This clonotype showed up many times. This chain uses TRBV7-2 with TRBJ2-1; 11 bases match TRBD2. There are 12 residues in the CDR3. Germline values: CDR1 SGHTA, CDR2 FQGNSA. Trimming cost V 5 bases and J 12 bases; bases outside gene matches: 3. The DNA of the CDR3 is TGTGCCAGCAGCATCCTAGCGGGAGGGCAGTTCTTC. Its translation: CASSILAGGQFF. The full variable domain, its missing parts supplied by reference TRBV7-2 and TRBJ2-1, is GAGVSQSPSNKVTEKGKDVELRCDPISGHTALYWYRQSLGQGLEFLIYFQGNSAPDKSGLPSDRFSAERTGGSVSTLTIQRTQQEDSAVYLCASSILAGGQFFGPGTRLTVL.